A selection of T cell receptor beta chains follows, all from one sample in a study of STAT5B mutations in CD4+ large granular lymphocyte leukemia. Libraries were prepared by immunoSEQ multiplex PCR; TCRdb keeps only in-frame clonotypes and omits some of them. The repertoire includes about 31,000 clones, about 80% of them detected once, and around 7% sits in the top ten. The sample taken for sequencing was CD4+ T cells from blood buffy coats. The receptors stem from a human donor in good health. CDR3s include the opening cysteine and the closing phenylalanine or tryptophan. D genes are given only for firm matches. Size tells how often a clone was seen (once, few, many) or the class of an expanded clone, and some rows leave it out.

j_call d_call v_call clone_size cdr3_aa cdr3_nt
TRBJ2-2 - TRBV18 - CASSPQNTNTGELFF TGTGCCAGCTCACCACAAAACACTAACACCGGGGAGCTGTTTTTT
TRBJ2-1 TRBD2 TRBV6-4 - CASSDSPASGHNEQFF TGTGCCAGCAGTGACTCCCCGGCTAGCGGCCACAATGAGCAGTTCTTC
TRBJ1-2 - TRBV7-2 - CASSTDRSYGYTF TGTGCCAGCAGCACCGACAGGAGCTATGGCTACACCTTC
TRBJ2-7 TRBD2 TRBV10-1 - CASSDSASGSYEQYF TGCGCCAGCAGTGACTCGGCTAGCGGGAGTTACGAGCAGTACTTC
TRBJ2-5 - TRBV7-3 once CASSAGPQETQYF TGTGCCAGCAGCGCGGGGCCCCAAGAGACCCAGTACTTC
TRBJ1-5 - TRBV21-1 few CASSTPTGVGPQHF TGTGCCAGCAGCACCCCGACAGGGGTCGGGCCCCAGCATTTT
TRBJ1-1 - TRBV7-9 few CASSFRESTTEAFF TGTGCCAGCAGCTTCAGGGAGAGTACCACTGAAGCTTTCTTT
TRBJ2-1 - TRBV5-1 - CASSQAGSEQFF TGCGCCAGCAGTCAAGCCGGGAGTGAGCAGTTCTTC
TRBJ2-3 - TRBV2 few CASSAEGGTDTQYF TGTGCCAGCAGTGCGGAGGGAGGTACAGATACGCAGTATTTT
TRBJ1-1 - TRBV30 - CAWSAGHPNTEAFF TGTGCCTGGAGTGCCGGGCACCCGAACACTGAAGCTTTCTTT
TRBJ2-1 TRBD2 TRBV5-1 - CASSSQGLADNEQFF TGCGCCAGCAGCTCTCAGGGACTAGCGGACAATGAGCAGTTCTTC
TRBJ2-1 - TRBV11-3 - CASSSRRITSPSNNEQFF TGTGCCAGCAGCTCTAGAAGAATAACATCGCCTTCCAACAATGAGCAGTTCTTC
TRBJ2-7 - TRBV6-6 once CASRDTYYEQYF TGTGCCAGCAGGGACACCTACTACGAGCAGTACTTC
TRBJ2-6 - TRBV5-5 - CASSLGGSGANVLTF TGTGCCAGCAGCCTAGGGGGCTCTGGGGCCAACGTCCTGACTTTC
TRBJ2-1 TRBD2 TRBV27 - CASSLTSGSYNEQFF TGTGCCAGCAGTTTAACTAGCGGATCATACAATGAGCAGTTCTTC
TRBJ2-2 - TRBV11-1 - CADTGNTGELFF TGTGCCGATACAGGGAACACCGGGGAGCTGTTTTTT
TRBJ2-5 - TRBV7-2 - CASSLGGFLRETQYF TGTGCCAGCAGCTTAGGAGGCTTCTTGAGGGAGACCCAGTACTTC
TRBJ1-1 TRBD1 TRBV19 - CASSTRSGQGAAGTEAFF TGTGCCAGTAGTACCCGGTCAGGGCAGGGGGCTGCGGGCACTGAAGCTTTCTTT
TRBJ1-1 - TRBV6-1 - CASRWVMTEAFF TGTGCCAGCAGATGGGTGATGACTGAAGCTTTCTTT
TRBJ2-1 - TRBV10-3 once CAISDSPPRILYNEQFF TGTGCCATCAGTGATTCGCCACCCCGAATCCTCTACAATGAGCAGTTCTTC
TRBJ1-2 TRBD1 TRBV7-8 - CASSTRDRGNYGYTF TGTGCCAGCAGCACACGGGACAGGGGAAACTATGGCTACACCTTC
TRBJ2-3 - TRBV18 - CASSPAVGDTQYF TGTGCCAGCTCACCAGCAGTAGGAGATACGCAGTATTTT
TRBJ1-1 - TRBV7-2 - CASSLGQNTEAFF TGTGCCAGCAGCTTAGGACAGAACACTGAAGCTTTCTTT
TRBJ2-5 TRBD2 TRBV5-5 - CASSLGLAGEAQETQYF TGTGCCAGCAGCTTGGGACTAGCGGGAGAGGCGCAAGAGACCCAGTACTTC
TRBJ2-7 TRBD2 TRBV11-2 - CASSSLAGSHEQYF TGTGCCAGCAGCTCGCTAGCGGGCTCCCACGAGCAGTACTTC
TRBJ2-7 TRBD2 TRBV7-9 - CASSYLAGGTRPPEQYF TGTGCCAGCAGCTATCTAGCGGGGGGGACTAGGCCACCCGAGCAGTACTTC
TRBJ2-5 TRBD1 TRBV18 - CASSPGQGAQETQYF TGTGCCAGCTCACCGGGACAGGGGGCGCAGGAGACCCAGTACTTC